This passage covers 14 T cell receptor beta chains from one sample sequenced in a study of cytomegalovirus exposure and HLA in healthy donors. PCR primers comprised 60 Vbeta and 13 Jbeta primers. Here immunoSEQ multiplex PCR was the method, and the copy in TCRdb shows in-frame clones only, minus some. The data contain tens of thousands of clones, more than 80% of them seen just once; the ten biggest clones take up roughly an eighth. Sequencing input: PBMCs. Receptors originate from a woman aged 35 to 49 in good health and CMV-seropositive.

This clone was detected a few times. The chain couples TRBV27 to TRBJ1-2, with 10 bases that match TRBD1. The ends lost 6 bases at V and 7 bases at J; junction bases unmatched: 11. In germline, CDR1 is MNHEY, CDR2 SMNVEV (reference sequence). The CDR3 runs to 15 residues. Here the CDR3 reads CASSPGQGVEGGYTF. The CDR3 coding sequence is TGTGCCAGCAGCCCCGGACAGGGGGTTGAGGGTGGCTACACCTTC.

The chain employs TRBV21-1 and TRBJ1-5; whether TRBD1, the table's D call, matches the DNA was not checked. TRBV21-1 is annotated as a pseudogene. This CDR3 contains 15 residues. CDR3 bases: TGTGCCAGCAACAGAAAAGACCTCCCCAATCAGCCCCAGCATTTT. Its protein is CASNRKDLPNQPQHF.

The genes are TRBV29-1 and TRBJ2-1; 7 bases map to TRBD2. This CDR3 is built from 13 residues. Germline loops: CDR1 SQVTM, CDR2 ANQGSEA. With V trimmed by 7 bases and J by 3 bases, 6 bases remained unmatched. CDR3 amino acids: CSARLAGYNEQFF. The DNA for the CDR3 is TGCAGCGCCCGACTAGCCGGCTACAATGAGCAGTTCTTC.

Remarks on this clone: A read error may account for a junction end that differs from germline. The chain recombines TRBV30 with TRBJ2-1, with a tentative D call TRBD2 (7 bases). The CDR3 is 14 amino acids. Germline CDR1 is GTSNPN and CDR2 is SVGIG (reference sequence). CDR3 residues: CAWSPPGGLRISIF. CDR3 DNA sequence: TGTGCCTGGAGTCCCCCCGGGGGGCTTAGAATATCGATCTTC.

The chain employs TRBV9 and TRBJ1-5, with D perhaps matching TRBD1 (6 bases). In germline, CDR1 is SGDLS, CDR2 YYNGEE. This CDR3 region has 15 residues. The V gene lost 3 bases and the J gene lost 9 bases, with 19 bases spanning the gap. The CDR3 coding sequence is TGTGCCAGCAGCGCCTTAGGGGGGGCGGGATCGCCCCAGCATTTT. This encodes CASSALGGAGSPQHF.

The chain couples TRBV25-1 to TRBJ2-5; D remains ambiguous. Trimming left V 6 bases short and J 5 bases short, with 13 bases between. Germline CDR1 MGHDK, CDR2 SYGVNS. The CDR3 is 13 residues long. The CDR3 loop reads CASSYRSGETQYF. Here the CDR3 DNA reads TGTGCCAGCAGCTACCGGTCCGGTGAGACCCAGTACTTC.

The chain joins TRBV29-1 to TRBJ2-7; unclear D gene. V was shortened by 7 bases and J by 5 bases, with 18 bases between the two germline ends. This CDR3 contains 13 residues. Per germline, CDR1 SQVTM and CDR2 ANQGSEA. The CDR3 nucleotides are TGCAGCGCCGGAACCAGGTCTTTGAACGAGCAGTACTTC. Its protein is CSAGTRSLNEQYF.

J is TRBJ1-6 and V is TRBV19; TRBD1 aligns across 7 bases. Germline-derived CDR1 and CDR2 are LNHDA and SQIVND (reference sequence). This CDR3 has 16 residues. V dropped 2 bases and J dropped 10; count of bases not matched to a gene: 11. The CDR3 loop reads CASSITGDSTHSPLHF. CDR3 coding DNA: TGTGCCAGTAGTATAACCGGGGACAGCACTCACTCACCCCTCCACTTT.

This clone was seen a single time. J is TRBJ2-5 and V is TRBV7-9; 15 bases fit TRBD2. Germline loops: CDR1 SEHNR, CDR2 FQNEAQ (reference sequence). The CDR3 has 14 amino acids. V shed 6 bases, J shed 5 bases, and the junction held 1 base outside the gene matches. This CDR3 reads CASRGTSGGETQYF. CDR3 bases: TGTGCCAGCAGGGGGACTAGCGGGGGGGAGACCCAGTACTTC.

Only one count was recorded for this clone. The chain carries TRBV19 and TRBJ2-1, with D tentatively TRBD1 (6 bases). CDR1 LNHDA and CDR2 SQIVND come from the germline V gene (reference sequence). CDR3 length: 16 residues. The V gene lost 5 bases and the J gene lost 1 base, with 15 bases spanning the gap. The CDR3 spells CASSPGGGGSYNEQFF. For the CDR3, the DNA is TGTGCCAGTAGTCCAGGTGGGGGCGGTTCCTACAATGAGCAGTTCTTC.

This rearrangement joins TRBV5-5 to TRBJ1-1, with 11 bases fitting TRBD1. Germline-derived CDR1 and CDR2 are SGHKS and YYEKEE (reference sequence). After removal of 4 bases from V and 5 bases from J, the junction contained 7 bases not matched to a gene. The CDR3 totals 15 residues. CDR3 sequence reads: CASSPDRGLWTEAFF. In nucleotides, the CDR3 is TGTGCCAGCAGCCCGGACAGGGGGCTTTGGACTGAAGCTTTCTTT.

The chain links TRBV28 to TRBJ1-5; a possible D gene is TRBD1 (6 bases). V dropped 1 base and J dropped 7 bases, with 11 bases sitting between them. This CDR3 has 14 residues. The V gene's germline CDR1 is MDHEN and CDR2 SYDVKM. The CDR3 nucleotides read TGTGCCAGCAGTTTATCCAGGGGAGCCCAGCCCCAGCATTTT. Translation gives CASSLSRGAQPQHF.

CDR3 nucleotides: TGTGCCAGCAGCCCCGCGGCCGCGCGCGGGGAAGCTTTCTTT. Translation: CASSPAAARGEAFF. The chain recombines TRBV7-9 with TRBJ1-1; D is unclear. The V and J ends lost 5 bases and 8 bases respectively, with 18 bases between them. This CDR3 contains 14 residues. Germline lookup yields CDR1 SEHNR and CDR2 FQNEAQ (reference sequence).

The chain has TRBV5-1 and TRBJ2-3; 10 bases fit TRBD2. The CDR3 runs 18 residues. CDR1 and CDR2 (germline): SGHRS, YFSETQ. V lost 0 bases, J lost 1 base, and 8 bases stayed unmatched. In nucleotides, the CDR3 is TGCGCCAGCAGCTTGGCCACACTAGCGGGGTCGGGCACAGATACGCAGTATTTT. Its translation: CASSLATLAGSGTDTQYF.